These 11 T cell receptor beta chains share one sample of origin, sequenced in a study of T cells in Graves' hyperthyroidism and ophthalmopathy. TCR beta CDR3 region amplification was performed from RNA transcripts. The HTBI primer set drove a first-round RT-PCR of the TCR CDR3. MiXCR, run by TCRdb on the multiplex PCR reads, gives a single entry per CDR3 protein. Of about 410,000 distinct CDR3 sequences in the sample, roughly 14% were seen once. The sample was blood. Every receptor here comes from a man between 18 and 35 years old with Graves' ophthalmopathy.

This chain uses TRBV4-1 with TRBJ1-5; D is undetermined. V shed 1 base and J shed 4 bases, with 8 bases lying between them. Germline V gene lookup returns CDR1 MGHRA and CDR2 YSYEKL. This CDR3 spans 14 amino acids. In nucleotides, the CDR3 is TGCGCCAGCAGCCAAGGTTCGTTAAATCAGCCCCAGCATTTT. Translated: CASSQGSLNQPQHF.

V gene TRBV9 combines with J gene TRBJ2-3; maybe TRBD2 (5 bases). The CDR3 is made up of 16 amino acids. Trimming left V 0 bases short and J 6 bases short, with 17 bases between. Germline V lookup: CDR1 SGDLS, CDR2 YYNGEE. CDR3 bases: TGTGCCAGCAGCGTAGATTCAGCCCTAGCCCAGGATACGCAGTATTTT. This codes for CASSVDSALAQDTQYF.

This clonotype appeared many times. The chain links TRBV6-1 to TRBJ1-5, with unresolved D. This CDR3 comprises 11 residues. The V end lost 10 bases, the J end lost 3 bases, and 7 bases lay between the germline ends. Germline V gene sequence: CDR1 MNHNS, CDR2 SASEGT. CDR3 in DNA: TGTGCCACCATACACAATCAGCCCCAGCATTTT. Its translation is CATIHNQPQHF.

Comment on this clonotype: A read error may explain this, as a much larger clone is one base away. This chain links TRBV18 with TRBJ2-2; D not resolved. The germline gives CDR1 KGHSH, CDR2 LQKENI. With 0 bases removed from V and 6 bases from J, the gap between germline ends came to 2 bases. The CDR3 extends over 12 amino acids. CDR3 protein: CASSPPAGELFF. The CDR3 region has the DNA TGTGCCAGCTCACCACCGGCCGGGGAGCTGTTTTTT.

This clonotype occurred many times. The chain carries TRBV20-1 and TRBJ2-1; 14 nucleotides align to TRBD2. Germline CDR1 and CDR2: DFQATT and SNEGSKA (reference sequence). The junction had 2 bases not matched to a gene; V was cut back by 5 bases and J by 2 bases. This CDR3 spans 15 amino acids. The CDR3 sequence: CSAWTSGRTYNEQFF. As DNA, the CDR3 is TGCAGTGCTTGGACTAGCGGGAGGACCTACAATGAGCAGTTCTTC.

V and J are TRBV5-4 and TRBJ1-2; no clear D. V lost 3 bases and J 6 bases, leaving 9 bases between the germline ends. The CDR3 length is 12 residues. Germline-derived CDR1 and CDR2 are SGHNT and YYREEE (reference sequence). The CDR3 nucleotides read TGTGCCAGCAGCTCCCCCACTGATGGCTACACCTTC. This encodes CASSSPTDGYTF.

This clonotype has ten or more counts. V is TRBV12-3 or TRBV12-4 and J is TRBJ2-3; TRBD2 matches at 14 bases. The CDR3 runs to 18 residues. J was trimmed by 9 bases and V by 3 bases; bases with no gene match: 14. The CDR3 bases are TGTGCCAGCAGTTTCCGGGGACTAGCGGGGGTGGAGGATTTCACGCAGTATTTT. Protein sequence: CASSFRGLAGVEDFTQYF.

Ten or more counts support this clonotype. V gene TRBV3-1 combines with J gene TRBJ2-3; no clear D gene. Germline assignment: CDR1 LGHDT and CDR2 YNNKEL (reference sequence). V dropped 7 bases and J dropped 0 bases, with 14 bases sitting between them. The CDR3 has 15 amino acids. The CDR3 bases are TGTGCCAGCACCCTCGGCGGAGCTAGCACAGATACGCAGTATTTT. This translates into CASTLGGASTDTQYF.

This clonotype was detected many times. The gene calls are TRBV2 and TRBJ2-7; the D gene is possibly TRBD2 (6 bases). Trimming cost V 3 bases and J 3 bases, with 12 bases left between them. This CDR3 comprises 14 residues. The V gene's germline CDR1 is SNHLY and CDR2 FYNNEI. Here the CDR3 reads CASSEANSGYEQYF. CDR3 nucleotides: TGTGCCAGCAGTGAGGCGAATAGCGGCTACGAGCAGTACTTC.

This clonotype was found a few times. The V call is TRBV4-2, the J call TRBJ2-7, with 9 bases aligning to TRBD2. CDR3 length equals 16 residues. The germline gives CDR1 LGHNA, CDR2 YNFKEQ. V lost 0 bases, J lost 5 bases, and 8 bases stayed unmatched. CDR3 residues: CASSQDGGAGGDEQYF. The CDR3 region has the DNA TGTGCCAGCAGCCAAGATGGGGGAGCGGGAGGAGACGAGCAGTACTTC.

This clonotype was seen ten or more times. Here the CDR3 DNA reads TGTGCCACCAGTGACCCTGATAAGCCCCAGCATTTT. Its translation: CATSDPDKPQHF. The rearrangement uses TRBV24-1 and TRBJ1-5, with no clear D. There are 12 residues in the CDR3. V was cut by 4 bases and J by 8 bases, with 8 bases left in between. Germline V gene sequence: CDR1 KGHDR, CDR2 SFDVKD.